These 15 T cell receptor beta chains share one sample of origin, sequenced in a study of early T cells in non-severe SARS-CoV-2 infection. From the 5' RACE reads, TCRdb called clonotypes with MiXCR, one entry per CDR3 protein. The sample shows about 30,000 distinct CDR3 sequences, under 6% of them seen only once. The material sequenced was whole blood. The receptors derive from an adult who was a healthcare worker with PCR-confirmed SARS-CoV-2 infection or an uninfected control (not recorded which).

This clonotype was seen ten or more times. CDR3 amino acids: CASRIAGPRYEQYF. DNA for the CDR3: TGTGCCAGCAGAATAGCGGGGCCCCGGTACGAGCAGTACTTC. The V call is TRBV12-3 or TRBV12-4, the J call TRBJ2-7, with 8 bases fitting TRBD2. This CDR3 is 14 amino acids long. Trimming at V came to 6 bases and at J to 4 bases, leaving 8 bases not matched to a gene.

This rearrangement joins TRBV5-1 to TRBJ2-5, with 7 bases lining up with TRBD2. Germline CDR1 and CDR2: SGHRS and YFSETQ. The CDR3 has 15 amino acids. J gave up 1 base and V 0 bases, and 3 bases lay outside the gene matches. CDR3 amino acids: CASSLVGEGQETQYF. The CDR3 DNA reads TGCGCCAGCAGCTTGGTAGGGGAGGGCCAAGAGACCCAGTACTTC.

The chain links TRBV4-3 to TRBJ2-1; 10 nucleotides line up with TRBD2. V was clipped by 4 bases and J by 3 bases; unmatched bases: 3. CDR1 LGHNA and CDR2 YSLEER come from the germline V gene. The CDR3 has 15 residues. CDR3 bases: TGCGCCAGCAGCCCAATAGCGGGGGGCTACAATGAGCAGTTCTTC. Its translation is CASSPIAGGYNEQFF.

This clonotype was detected many times. The chain is built from TRBV4-2 and TRBJ2-3, with 9 bases matching TRBD2. The V segment lost 0 bases and the J segment 4 bases; nucleotides outside the gene matches: 14. The CDR3 sequence is 19 residues long. The germline V gene has CDR1 LGHNA and CDR2 YNFKEQ. The CDR3 region has the DNA TGTGCCAGCAGCCAAGACGGGGGGATTATAGCGGGAGTTTCAGATACGCAGTATTTT. Translation gives CASSQDGGIIAGVSDTQYF.

This clonotype appeared many times. The chain carries TRBV6-5 and TRBJ1-1; D gene uncertain. CDR3 length: 11 residues. Germline V CDR1 and CDR2: MNHEY, SVGAGI. Trimming pared 4 bases from V and 10 bases from J, leaving 10 bases between. CDR3 loop: CASSSPPGAFF. Written as DNA, the CDR3 is TGTGCCAGCAGTTCTCCCCCGGGAGCTTTCTTT.

This clonotype was seen ten or more times. This chain uses TRBV20-1 with TRBJ2-1; tentative D call: TRBD2 (7 bases). V was cut by 4 bases and J by 8 bases, with 18 bases left in between. This CDR3 has 14 amino acids. Germline values: CDR1 DFQATT, CDR2 SNEGSKA (reference sequence). The CDR3 region is CSAKGGTILYEQFF. CDR3 coding DNA: TGCAGTGCTAAGGGGGGGACTATTCTTTATGAGCAGTTCTTC.

The table lists this clonotype with many counts. This chain uses TRBV5-1 with TRBJ2-5; no definite D call. The CDR3 covers 15 residues. From germline, CDR1 is SGHRS and CDR2 YFSETQ. Trimming took off 4 bases at V and 4 bases at J, with 17 bases between the two ends. The CDR3 DNA is TGCGCCAGCAGCCTCAAGGTCGGATCGGGAGAGACCCAGTACTTC. It codes for CASSLKVGSGETQYF.

This clonotype came up many times. The V and J genes are TRBV14 and TRBJ2-1, with TRBD2 matching over 8 bases. V shed 2 bases, J shed 9 bases, and the junction held 9 bases outside the gene matches. The CDR3 runs 15 residues. Germline values: CDR1 SGHDN, CDR2 FVKESK. CDR3: CASSQPGTRSIEQFF. The CDR3 DNA sequence: TGTGCCAGCAGCCAACCCGGGACTAGGAGTATTGAGCAGTTCTTC.

This clonotype was picked up many times. The rearrangement links TRBV7-9 to TRBJ2-2, with TRBD1 matching 8 bases. Germline assignment: CDR1 SEHNR and CDR2 FQNEAQ (reference sequence). V dropped 3 bases and J dropped 4; count of bases not matched to a gene: 7. The CDR3 contains 16 residues. CDR3 loop: CASSFRTGRPTGELFF. CDR3 DNA: TGTGCCAGCAGCTTTAGGACAGGGAGACCCACCGGGGAGCTGTTTTTT.

This clonotype was recorded at least ten times. The rearrangement uses TRBV4-3 and TRBJ2-1; the match to TRBD2 covers 11 bases. V dropped 2 bases and J dropped 13; count of bases not matched to a gene: 7. This CDR3 comprises 14 residues. Germline values: CDR1 LGHNA, CDR2 YSLEER. The CDR3 DNA sequence: TGCGCCAGCAGCCAATTAGCGGGGGGGCCATTTCAGTTCTTC. Translated: CASSQLAGGPFQFF.

In regard to this clonotype: Relative to the germline gene, one junction end is altered; a read error may explain this. V is TRBV20-1 and J is TRBJ1-1; TRBD1 matches 12 bases. The CDR3 has 14 residues. Germline assignment: CDR1 DFQATT and CDR2 SNEGSKA (reference sequence). CDR3 nucleotides: TGCAGTGCTAAGGCCGGGACAGGGGGCCGGGACGGCGTCTTT. Protein: CSAKAGTGGRDGVF.

The rearrangement uses TRBV5-1 and TRBJ2-1, with TRBD2 identical over 12 bases. Germline CDR1 reads SGHRS; CDR2 reads YFSETQ. J gave up 4 bases and V 0 bases, and 8 bases lay outside the gene matches. CDR3 size: 18 residues. CDR3 residues: CASSLVLAGGPPYNEQFF. CDR3 coding DNA: TGCGCCAGCAGCTTGGTACTAGCGGGAGGCCCCCCTTACAATGAGCAGTTCTTC.

This clonotype was detected ten times or more. The gene calls are TRBV24-1 and TRBJ2-1; no firm D call. The CDR3 consists of 13 residues. Germline CDR1 and CDR2: KGHDR and SFDVKD. With 2 bases removed from V and 5 bases from J, the gap between germline ends came to 6 bases. The CDR3 here is CATSDSMNNEQFF. CDR3 nucleotides: TGTGCCACCAGTGATTCCATGAACAATGAGCAGTTCTTC.

The CDR3 DNA sequence: TGTGCCATCAGGAAGGGCACGAACACCGGGGAGCTGTTTTTT. As protein: CAIRKGTNTGELFF. This sequence joins TRBV10-3 and TRBJ2-2; no firm D call. V was shortened by 6 bases and J by 0 bases, with 8 bases between the two germline ends. The germline gives CDR1 ENHRY, CDR2 SYGVKD. The CDR3 has 14 amino acids.

This clonotype was seen many times. The chain couples TRBV30 to TRBJ2-5; D is unclear. This CDR3 has 13 residues. Germline V lookup: CDR1 GTSNPN, CDR2 SVGIG (reference sequence). Between the trimmed V and J ends, which lost 4 bases and 3 bases, there was a span of 12 bases. The chain's CDR3 is CAWNRIGEETQYF. The CDR3 coding sequence is TGTGCCTGGAATCGTATTGGAGAAGAGACCCAGTACTTC.